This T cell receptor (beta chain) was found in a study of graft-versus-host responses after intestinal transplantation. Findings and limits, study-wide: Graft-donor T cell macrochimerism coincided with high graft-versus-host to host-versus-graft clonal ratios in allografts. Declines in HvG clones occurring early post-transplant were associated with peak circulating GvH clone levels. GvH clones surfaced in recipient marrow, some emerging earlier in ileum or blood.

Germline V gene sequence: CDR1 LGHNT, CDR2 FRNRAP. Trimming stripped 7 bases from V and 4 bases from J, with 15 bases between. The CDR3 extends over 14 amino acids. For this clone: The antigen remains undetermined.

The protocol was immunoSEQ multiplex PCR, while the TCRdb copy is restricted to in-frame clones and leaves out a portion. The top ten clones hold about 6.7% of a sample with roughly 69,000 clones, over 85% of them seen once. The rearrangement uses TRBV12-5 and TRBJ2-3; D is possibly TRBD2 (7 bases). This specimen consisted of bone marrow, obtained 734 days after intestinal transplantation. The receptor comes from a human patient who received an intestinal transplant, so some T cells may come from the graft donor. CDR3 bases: TGTGCTAGTGCCAGAGGGGGGGTGGCAGATACGCAGTATTTT. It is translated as CASARGGVADTQYF.